A single sample gave rise to the 4 T cell receptor beta chains below, sequenced in a study of cytomegalovirus exposure and HLA in healthy donors. In the PCR, 60 Vbeta and 13 Jbeta primers were used. Assay used: immunoSEQ multiplex PCR; TCRdb lists only in-frame clones, some missing. This sample has under 130,000 clones, with over 75% found just once. Sequenced sample: PBMCs. The receptors shown here come from a young man in good health and CMV-seropositive.

This sequence joins TRBV6-5 and TRBJ2-7, with D possibly matching TRBD2 (6 bases). This CDR3 is built from 16 residues. Germline CDR1 MNHEY, CDR2 SVGAGI. The V end was cut by 0 bases, the J end by 3 bases, with 15 bases between. The CDR3 loop reads CASSYSPIGSLYEQYF. The CDR3 bases are TGTGCCAGCAGTTACTCCCCAATCGGGAGCCTCTACGAGCAGTACTTC.

The rearrangement uses TRBV6-1 and TRBJ1-1; tentatively, D is TRBD1 (6 bases). Per germline, CDR1 MNHNS and CDR2 SASEGT. V was pared by 0 bases and J by 6 bases, with 17 bases between. The length of the CDR3 is 16 residues. DNA for the CDR3: TGTGCCAGCAGTGAAGCGCTTCGGGGGGCGAATGCTGAAGCTTTCTTT. It is translated as CASSEALRGANAEAFF.

This clone appeared a single time. The CDR3 sequence is CATLDREVGTEAFF. CDR3 nucleotide sequence: TGTGCCACTCTGGACAGGGAGGTTGGCACTGAAGCTTTCTTT. J is TRBJ1-1 and V is TRBV2; 8 nucleotides match TRBD1. CDR3 length: 14 residues. Looked up from germline, CDR1 is SNHLY and CDR2 is FYNNEI. V lost 10 bases, J lost 4 bases, and 11 bases stayed unmatched.

This clone has more than one count but fewer than ten. This sequence joins TRBV7-9 and TRBJ2-5; 9 nucleotides line up with TRBD2. J was trimmed by 5 bases and V by 5 bases; bases with no gene match: 3. CDR1 is SEHNR and CDR2 is FQNEAQ in the germline V gene (reference sequence). The CDR3 covers 13 residues. The CDR3 loop reads CASSKRGEETQYF. CDR3 sequence (DNA): TGTGCCAGCAGCAAGCGGGGGGAGGAGACCCAGTACTTC. Complete variable domain (other parts from reference TRBV7-9 and TRBJ2-5): DTGVSQNPRHKITKRGQNVTFRCDPISEHNRLYWYRQTLGQGPEFLTYFQNEAQLEKSRLLSDRFSAERPKGSFSTLEIQRTEQGDSAMYLCASSKRGEETQYFGPGTRLLVL.